The rows below give T cell receptor beta chains drawn from one sample of a study of T cells after yellow fever vaccination. TCRdb reprocessed the 5' RACE reads via MiXCR and lists one record per CDR3 protein. The table includes fewer than 350,000 distinct CDR3 sequences, over 3.5% detected once. This specimen consisted of PBMCs, obtained 15 days after the yellow fever booster vaccination. The origin of the receptors is a man younger than 35 who received the YFV17D yellow fever vaccine. Both conserved end residues are part of each CDR3.

J gene | V gene | CDR3 protein
TRBJ2-1 | TRBV4-1 | CASSHPVVAAYNEQFF
TRBJ1-6 | TRBV11-2 | CASSLDQRETPLHF
TRBJ2-3 | TRBV7-3 | CASSLTRGQGGNTQYF
TRBJ2-1 | TRBV6-1 | CASSEFGSGDGFF
TRBJ2-5 | TRBV7-9 | CASSDAVETQYF
TRBJ2-1 | TRBV6-6 | CASSGQGSSYNEQFF
TRBJ2-7 | TRBV10-3 | CAISEATRGYEQYF
TRBJ2-2 | TRBV11-3 | CASSRDNAGELFF
TRBJ2-3 | TRBV28 | CATYLSTTDTQYF
TRBJ1-2 | TRBV5-4 | CASSIREAAGGYTF
TRBJ2-3 | TRBV24-1 | CATSEWTAKDTDTQYF
TRBJ2-3 | TRBV29-1 | CSVEGRVGSLADTQYF
TRBJ1-1 | TRBV5-6 | CASSRTENTEAFF
TRBJ2-5 | TRBV7-3 | CASSETGGRETQYF
TRBJ1-1 | TRBV5-1 | CASSPRTGRNTEAFF
TRBJ1-2 | TRBV12-3/TRBV12-4 | CASSARDRAVYGYTF
TRBJ2-5 | TRBV29-1 | CSGGIGGSQETQYF
TRBJ2-7 | TRBV20-1 | CSGQDYYSYEQYF